The 8 T cell receptor beta chains in this list originate from one sample, sequenced in a study of PD-L1 blockade in urothelial cancer (TCRdb year 2017). To prepare the library, the immunoSEQ multiplex PCR assay was applied. TCRdb carries this immuneACCESS record with in-frame sequences only. Its versions omit some clonotypes, under half of them owing to an unresolved V gene in the studies checked, with the rest unexplained. The sample profile shows more than 75,000 clones; 84% of them were found once. The ten largest account for around 2% of the sample. The time point label here, explained by the study, means: pretreatment peripheral blood. This specimen was PBMCs, taken around atezolizumab (anti-PD-L1) treatment. Source of these receptors: a man in his 60s with urothelial cancer.

The chain carries TRBV9 and TRBJ2-7; D may be TRBD1 (5 bases). Trimming removed 5 bases at V and 0 bases at J, with 12 bases between. CDR3 length equals 14 residues. Germline CDR1 reads SGDLS; CDR2 reads YYNGEE. Written as DNA, the CDR3 is TGTGCCAGCAGTCTTGGGGCAGACTCCTACGAGCAGTACTTC. As protein: CASSLGADSYEQYF.

The chain recombines TRBV6-5 with TRBJ2-3; D not resolved. Trimming removed 7 bases from V and 0 bases from J, with 5 bases in between. The V gene's germline CDR1 is MNHEY and CDR2 SVGAGI. The CDR3 sequence is 12 residues long. CDR3 DNA sequence: TGTGCCAGCAAAACTAGCACAGATACGCAGTATTTT. Its protein product is CASKTSTDTQYF.

The genes are TRBV11-2 and TRBJ1-4, with D perhaps matching TRBD1 (6 bases). The CDR3 covers 15 residues. V gave up 1 base and J gave up 4 bases, with 10 bases separating them. Germline CDR1 reads SGHAT; CDR2 reads FQNNGV. The CDR3 nucleotides read TGTGCCAGCAGCTTAGTAGGGGGTTTTAATGAAAAACTGTTTTTT. Amino acids: CASSLVGGFNEKLFF.

V and J are TRBV4-3 and TRBJ2-7; a weak D match, TRBD1 (6 bases). The germline CDR1 and CDR2 sequences are LGHNA and YSLEER. The CDR3 spans 15 residues. Trimming shortened V by 0 bases and J by 4 bases, and 13 bases separated the two germline ends. CDR3 bases: TGCGCCAGCAGCCAAGAGAACAGGGCTGGTTACGAGCAGTACTTC. Encoded protein: CASSQENRAGYEQYF.

The V gene is TRBV9, the J gene TRBJ2-2, with 8 bases matching TRBD1. The CDR3 loop spans 15 amino acids. The trim removed 7 bases at V and 2 bases at J, leaving 7 bases unmatched. Germline V gene sequence: CDR1 SGDLS, CDR2 YYNGEE. The CDR3 region is CASSTGGDNTGELFF. CDR3 DNA: TGTGCCAGCTCCACAGGGGGAGATAACACCGGGGAGCTGTTTTTT.

The genes are TRBV2 and TRBJ1-1, with 7 nucleotides matching TRBD1. The CDR3 is 13 residues long. The V and J ends lost 4 bases and 6 bases, in that order; junction bases with no gene match: 5. Germline-derived CDR1 and CDR2 are SNHLY and FYNNEI. This CDR3 is CASSGRTGAEAFF. The CDR3 DNA reads TGTGCCAGCAGTGGCCGAACAGGGGCTGAAGCTTTCTTT.

The CDR3 DNA sequence: TGTGCCAGCAGTTCAACCGGGACATCGGAGCAGTTCTTC. Translation gives CASSSTGTSEQFF. The chain is built from TRBV6-6 and TRBJ2-1; D may be TRBD1 (6 bases). The CDR3 consists of 13 residues. Trimming cost V 4 bases and J 10 bases, with 14 bases left between them. Per the germline V gene, CDR1 is MNHNY and CDR2 is SVGAGI (reference sequence).

The gene calls are TRBV18 and TRBJ2-5, with 8 nucleotides matching TRBD1. V dropped 1 base and J dropped 2; count of bases not matched to a gene: 3. The CDR3 consists of 15 residues. The germline CDR1 and CDR2 sequences are KGHSH and LQKENI. For the CDR3, the DNA is TGTGCCAGCTCACCACGACAGGGGTTTCAAGAGACCCAGTACTTC. This encodes CASSPRQGFQETQYF.